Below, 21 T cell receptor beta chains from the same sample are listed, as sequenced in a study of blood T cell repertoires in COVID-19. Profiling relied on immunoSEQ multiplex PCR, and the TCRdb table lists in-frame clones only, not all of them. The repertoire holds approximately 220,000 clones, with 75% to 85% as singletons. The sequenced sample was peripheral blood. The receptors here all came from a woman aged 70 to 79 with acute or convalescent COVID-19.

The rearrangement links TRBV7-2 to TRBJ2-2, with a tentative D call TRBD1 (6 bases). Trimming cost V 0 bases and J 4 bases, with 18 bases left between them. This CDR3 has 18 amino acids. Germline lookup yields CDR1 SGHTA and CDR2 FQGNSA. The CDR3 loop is CASSLAGTIGTPTGELFF. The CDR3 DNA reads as TGTGCCAGCAGCTTAGCGGGTACGATAGGGACACCCACCGGGGAGCTGTTTTTT. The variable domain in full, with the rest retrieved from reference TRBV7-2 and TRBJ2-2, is GAGVSQSPSNKVTEKGKDVELRCDPISGHTALYWYRQSLGQGLEFLIYFQGNSAPDKSGLPSDRFSAERTGGSVSTLTIQRTQQEDSAVYLCASSLAGTIGTPTGELFFGEGSRLTVL.

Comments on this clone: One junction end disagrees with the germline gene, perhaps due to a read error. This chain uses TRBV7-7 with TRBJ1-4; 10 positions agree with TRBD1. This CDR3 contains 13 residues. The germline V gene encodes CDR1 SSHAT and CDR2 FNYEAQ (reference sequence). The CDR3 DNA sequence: TGTGCTAGCAGCCGGACAGGGGGTGAAAAACTGTTTTTT. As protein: CASSRTGGEKLFF. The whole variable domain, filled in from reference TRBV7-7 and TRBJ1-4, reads GAGVSQSPRYKVTKRGQDVTLRCDPISSHATLYWYQQALGQGPEFLTYFNYEAQPDKSGLPSDRFSAERPEGSISTLTIQRTEQRDSAMYRCASSRTGGEKLFFGSGTQLSVL.

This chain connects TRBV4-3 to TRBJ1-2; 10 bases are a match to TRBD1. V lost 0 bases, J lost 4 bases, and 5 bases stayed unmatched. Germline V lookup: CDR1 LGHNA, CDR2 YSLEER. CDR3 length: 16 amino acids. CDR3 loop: CASSQDGRTGGYGYTF. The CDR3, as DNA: TGCGCCAGCAGCCAAGATGGTCGGACAGGGGGCTATGGCTACACCTTC.

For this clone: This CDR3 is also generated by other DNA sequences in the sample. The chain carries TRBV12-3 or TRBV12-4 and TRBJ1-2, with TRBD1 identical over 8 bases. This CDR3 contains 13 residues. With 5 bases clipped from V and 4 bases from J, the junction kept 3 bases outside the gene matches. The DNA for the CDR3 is TGTGCCAGCAGTCCCGGACAGGGCTATGGCTACACCTTC. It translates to CASSPGQGYGYTF.

The CDR3 DNA follows: TGTGCCAGCAGATCCACAGGGAGAAGGAATGAAAAACTGTTTTTT. Amino acid sequence: CASRSTGRRNEKLFF. The chain uses TRBV6-5 and TRBJ1-4; a weak D match, TRBD1 (6 bases). Between the trimmed V and J ends, which lost 6 bases and 5 bases, there was a span of 16 bases. The germline V gene has CDR1 MNHEY and CDR2 SVGAGI. This CDR3 comprises 15 residues.

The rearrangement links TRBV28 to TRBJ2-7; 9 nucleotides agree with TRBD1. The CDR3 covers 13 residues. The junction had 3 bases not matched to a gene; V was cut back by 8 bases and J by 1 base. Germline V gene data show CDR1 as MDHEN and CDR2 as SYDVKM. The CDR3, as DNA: TGTGCCAGCGCCGGGACAGGGTCCTACGAGCAGTACTTC. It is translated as CASAGTGSYEQYF. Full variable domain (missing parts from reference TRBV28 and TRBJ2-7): DVKVTQSSRYLVKRTGEKVFLECVQDMDHENMFWYRQDPGLGLRLIYFSYDVKMKEKGDIPEGYSVSREKKERFSLILESASTNQTSMYLCASAGTGSYEQYFGPGTRLTVT.

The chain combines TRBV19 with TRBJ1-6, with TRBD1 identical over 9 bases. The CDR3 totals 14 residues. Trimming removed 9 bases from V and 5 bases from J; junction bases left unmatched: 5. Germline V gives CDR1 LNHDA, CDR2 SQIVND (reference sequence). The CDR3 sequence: CASKQGADNSPLHF. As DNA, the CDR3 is TGTGCCAGCAAACAGGGGGCTGATAATTCACCCCTCCACTTT.

The CDR3 nucleotides are TGTGCCAGCAGTTACGCGGGGGGCACTGGAAACACCATATATTTT. It specifies CASSYAGGTGNTIYF. The chain links TRBV6-2 or TRBV6-3 to TRBJ1-3; maybe TRBD1 (6 bases). The CDR3 loop spans 15 amino acids. Germline V gene data show CDR1 as MNHEY and CDR2 as SVGEGT. The V and J ends lost 2 bases and 2 bases respectively, with 10 bases between them.

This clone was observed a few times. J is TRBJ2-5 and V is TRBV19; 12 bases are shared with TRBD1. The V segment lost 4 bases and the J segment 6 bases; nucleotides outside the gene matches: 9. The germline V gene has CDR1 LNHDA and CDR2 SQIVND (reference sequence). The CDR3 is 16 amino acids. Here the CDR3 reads CASSTGTGGVGKTQYF. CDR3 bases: TGTGCCAGTAGTACCGGGACAGGGGGCGTGGGGAAGACCCAGTACTTC. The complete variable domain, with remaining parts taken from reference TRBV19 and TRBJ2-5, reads DGGITQSPKYLFRKEGQNVTLSCEQNLNHDAMYWYRQDPGQGLRLIYYSQIVNDFQKGDIAEGYSVSREKKESFPLTVTSAQKNPTAFYLCASSTGTGGVGKTQYFGPGTRLLVL.

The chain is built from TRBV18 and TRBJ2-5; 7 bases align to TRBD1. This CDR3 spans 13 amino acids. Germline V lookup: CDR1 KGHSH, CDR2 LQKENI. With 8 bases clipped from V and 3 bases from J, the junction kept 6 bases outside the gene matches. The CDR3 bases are TGTGCCAGCCGAGACAGGGCAGAAGAGACCCAGTACTTC. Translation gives CASRDRAEETQYF.

The DNA for the CDR3 is TGCAGCGTTGGAGGGGAGGTCTCGGTGGGCACTGAAGCTTTCTTT. Protein product: CSVGGEVSVGTEAFF. The chain recombines TRBV29-1 with TRBJ1-1; TRBD1 might be the D (5 bases). The CDR3 is 15 amino acids. CDR1 is SQVTM, CDR2 ANQGSEA, per germline. V was trimmed by 4 bases and J by 4 bases, leaving 19 bases between them.

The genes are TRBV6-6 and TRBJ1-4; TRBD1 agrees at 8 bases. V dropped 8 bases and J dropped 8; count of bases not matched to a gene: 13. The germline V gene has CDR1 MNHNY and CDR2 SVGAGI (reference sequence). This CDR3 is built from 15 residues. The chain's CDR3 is CASSLGGRGREKLFF. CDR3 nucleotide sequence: TGTGCCAGCTCTTTAGGTGGCAGGGGGCGAGAAAAACTGTTTTTT.

The CDR3 coding sequence is TGTGCCAGCAGCTATGACAGGGGTGGAACCGGGGAGCTGTTTTTT. This gives the protein CASSYDRGGTGELFF. V usage is TRBV7-2 and J usage is TRBJ2-2; 8 bases are shared with TRBD1. CDR1 and CDR2 from the germline V gene are SGHTA and FQGNSA. V dropped 4 bases and J dropped 5; count of bases not matched to a gene: 6. The CDR3 loop spans 15 amino acids.

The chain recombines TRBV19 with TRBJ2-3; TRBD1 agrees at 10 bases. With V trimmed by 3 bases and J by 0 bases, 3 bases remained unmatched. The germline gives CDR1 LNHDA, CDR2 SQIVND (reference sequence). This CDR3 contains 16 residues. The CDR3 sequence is CASSMTGGSSTDTQYF. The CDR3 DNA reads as TGTGCCAGTAGTATGACAGGGGGCTCTAGCACAGATACGCAGTATTTT.

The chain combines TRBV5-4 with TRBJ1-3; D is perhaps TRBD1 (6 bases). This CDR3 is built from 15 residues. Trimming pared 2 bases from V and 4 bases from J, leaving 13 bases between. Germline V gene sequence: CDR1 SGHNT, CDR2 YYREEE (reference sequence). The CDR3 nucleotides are TGTGCCAGCAGCTTTGGGACAACGCACGGAAACACCATATATTTT. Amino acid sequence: CASSFGTTHGNTIYF.

CDR3: CASSVTPTNTGELFF. As DNA, the CDR3 is TGTGCCAGCAGCGTAACACCGACGAACACCGGGGAGCTGTTTTTT. The chain links TRBV9 to TRBJ2-2; no definite D call. V was shortened by 1 base and J by 0 bases, with 7 bases between the two germline ends. The CDR3 spans 15 residues. The germline CDR1 and CDR2 sequences are SGDLS and YYNGEE.

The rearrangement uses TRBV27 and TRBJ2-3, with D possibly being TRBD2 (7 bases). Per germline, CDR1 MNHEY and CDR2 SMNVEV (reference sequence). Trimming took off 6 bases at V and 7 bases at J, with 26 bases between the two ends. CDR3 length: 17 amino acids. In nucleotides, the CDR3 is TGTGCCAGCAGCCGAATACGAGGGGGGGGCCCGCCGAATACGCAGTATTTT. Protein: CASSRIRGGGPPNTQYF.

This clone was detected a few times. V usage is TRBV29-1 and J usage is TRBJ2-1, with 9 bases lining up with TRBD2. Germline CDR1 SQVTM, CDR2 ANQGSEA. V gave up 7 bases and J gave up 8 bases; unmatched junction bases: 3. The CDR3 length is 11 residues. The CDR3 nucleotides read TGCAGCGGCGGGGGGGCCCATGAGCAGTTCTTC. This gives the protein CSGGGAHEQFF.

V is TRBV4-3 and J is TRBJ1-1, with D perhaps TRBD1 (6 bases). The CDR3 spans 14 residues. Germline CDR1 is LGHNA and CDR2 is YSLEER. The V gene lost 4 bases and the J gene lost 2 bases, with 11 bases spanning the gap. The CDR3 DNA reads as TGCGCCAGCAGCCGGGACACTGCAAACACTGAAGCTTTCTTT. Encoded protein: CASSRDTANTEAFF.

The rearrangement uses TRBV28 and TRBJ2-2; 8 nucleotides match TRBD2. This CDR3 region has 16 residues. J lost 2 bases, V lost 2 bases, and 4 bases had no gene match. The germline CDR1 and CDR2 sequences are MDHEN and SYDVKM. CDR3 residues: CASSLRLATNTGELFF. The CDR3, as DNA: TGTGCCAGCAGTTTACGACTAGCGACTAACACCGGGGAGCTGTTTTTT.

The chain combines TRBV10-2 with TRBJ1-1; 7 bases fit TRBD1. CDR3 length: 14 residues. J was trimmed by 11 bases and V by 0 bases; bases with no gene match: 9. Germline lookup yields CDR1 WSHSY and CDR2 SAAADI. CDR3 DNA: TGCGCCAGCAGTGAGTCTTTGGCAACAGGGGAGGCTTTCTTT. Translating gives CASSESLATGEAFF.